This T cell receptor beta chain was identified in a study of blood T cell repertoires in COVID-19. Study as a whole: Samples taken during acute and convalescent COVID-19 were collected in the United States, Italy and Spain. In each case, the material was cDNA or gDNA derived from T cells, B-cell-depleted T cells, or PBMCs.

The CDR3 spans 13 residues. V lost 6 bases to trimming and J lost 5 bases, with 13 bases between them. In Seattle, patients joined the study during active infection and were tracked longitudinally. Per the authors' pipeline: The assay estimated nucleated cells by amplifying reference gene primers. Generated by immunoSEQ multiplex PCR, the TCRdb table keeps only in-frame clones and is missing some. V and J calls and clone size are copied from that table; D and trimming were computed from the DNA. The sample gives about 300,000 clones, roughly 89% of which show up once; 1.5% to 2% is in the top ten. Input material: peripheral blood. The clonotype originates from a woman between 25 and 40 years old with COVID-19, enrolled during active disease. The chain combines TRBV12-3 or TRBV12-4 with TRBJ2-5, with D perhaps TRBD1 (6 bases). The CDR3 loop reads CASRSQGLETQYF. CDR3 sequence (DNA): TGTGCCAGCAGGTCACAGGGTCTCGAGACCCAGTACTTC.